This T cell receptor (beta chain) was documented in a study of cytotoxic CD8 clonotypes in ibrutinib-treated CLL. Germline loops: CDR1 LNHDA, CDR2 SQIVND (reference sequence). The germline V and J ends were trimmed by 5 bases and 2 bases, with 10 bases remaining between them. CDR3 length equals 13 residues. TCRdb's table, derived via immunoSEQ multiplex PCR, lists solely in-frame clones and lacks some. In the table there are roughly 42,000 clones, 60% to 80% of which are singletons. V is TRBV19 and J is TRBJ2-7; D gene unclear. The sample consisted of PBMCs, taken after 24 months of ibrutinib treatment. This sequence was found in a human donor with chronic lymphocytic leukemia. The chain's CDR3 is CASSPSGTYEQYF. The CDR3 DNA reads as TGTGCCAGTAGTCCTTCAGGAACCTACGAGCAGTACTTC.